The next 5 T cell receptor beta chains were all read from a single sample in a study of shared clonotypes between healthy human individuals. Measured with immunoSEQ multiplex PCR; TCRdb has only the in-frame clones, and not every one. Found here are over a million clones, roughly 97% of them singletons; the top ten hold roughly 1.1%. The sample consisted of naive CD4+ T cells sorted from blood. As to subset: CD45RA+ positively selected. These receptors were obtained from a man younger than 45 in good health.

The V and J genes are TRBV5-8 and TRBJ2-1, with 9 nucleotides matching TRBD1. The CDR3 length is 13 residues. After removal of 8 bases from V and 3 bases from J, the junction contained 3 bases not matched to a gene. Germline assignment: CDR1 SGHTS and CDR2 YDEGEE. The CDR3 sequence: CARDRGGYNEQFF. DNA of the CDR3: TGTGCCAGAGACAGGGGGGGCTACAATGAGCAGTTCTTC.

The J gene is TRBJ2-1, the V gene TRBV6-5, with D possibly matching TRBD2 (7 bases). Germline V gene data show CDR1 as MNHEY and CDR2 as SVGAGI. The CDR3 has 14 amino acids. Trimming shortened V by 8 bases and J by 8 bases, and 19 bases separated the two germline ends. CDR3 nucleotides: TGTGCCAGCCGGTTGGGGGGGCGTCCCGATGAGCAGTTCTTC. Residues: CASRLGGRPDEQFF.

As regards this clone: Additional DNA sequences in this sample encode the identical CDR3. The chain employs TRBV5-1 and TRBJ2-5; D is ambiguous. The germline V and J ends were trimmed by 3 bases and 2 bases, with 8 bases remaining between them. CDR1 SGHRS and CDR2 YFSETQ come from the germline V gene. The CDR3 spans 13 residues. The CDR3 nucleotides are TGCGCCAGCAGCTACGGGCCACAAGAGACCCAGTACTTC. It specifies CASSYGPQETQYF.

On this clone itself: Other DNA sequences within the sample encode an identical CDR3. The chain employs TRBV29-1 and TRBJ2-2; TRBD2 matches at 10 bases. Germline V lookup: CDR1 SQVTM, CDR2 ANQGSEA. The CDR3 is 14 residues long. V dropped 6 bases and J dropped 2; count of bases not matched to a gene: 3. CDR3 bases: TGCAGCGTCGGACTAGCGGTAAACACCGGGGAGCTGTTTTTT. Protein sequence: CSVGLAVNTGELFF.

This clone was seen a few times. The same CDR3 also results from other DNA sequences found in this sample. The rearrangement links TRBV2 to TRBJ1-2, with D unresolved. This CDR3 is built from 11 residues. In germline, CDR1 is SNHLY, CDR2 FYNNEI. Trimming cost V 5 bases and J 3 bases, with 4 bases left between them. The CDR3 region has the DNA TGTGCCAGCAGTTTCGACTATGGCTACACCTTC. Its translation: CASSFDYGYTF.